Reported below is one TCR beta chain. Its antigen is not known. This record belongs to a study of identical twins. After template switching added a universal primer site, the resulting cDNA carried unique molecular identifiers. MiXCR, applied by TCRdb to the 5' RACE reads, yields one record per CDR3 protein. The sample holds 250,000 to 350,000 distinct CDR3 sequences, about 8.3% seen once. Study conclusions and caveats: Conclusions relied on cross-sectional statistical analysis, not following the same donors. Models underestimated out-of-frame TCR alpha sharing in monozygotic twins. Whereas memory repertoires showed no such difference, abundant cord blood beta clonotypes carried fewer insertions.

The sample was also linked to a second study, of yellow fever vaccine responses in identical twins.

Sequenced sample: memory (CD45RO+) T cells sorted from blood. The receptor was derived from a woman between 18 and 29 years old in good health.

CDR3 sequence (DNA): TGTGCCAGCAGCCGGGCTAGCGGTAGGTCCTACGAGCAGTACTTC. This codes for CASSRASGRSYEQYF. J is TRBJ2-7 and V is TRBV3-1; 7 nucleotides align to TRBD2. This CDR3 has 15 residues. Looked up from germline, CDR1 is LGHDT and CDR2 is YNNKEL (reference sequence). V was clipped by 4 bases and J by 1 base; unmatched bases: 7.